This T cell receptor (beta chain) came from a study of T cell clusters in autoimmune cytopenias. Notes on the study in general: Comparing secondary cytopenia with chronic lymphocytic leukemia showed no cluster-lack signature, apparently masked by lymphoma repertoire. TRB repertoire shifts in secondary cytopenia and chronic lymphocytic leukemia mostly reflected lymphoma, not autoimmunity. Primary autoimmune cytopenia patients seemingly lacked the physiological T cell clusters found in healthy donors.

Some 34,000 genome equivalents of blood DNA were amplified for TRB. The length of the CDR3 is 11 residues. Germline V gives CDR1 SQVTM, CDR2 ANQGSEA. This clonotype is medium-sized by frequency. What it binds is unknown. Multiplex touch-down PCR amplified TRB using TRB-A and TRB-B pools in one tube. TCRdb reprocessed the multiplex PCR reads and reports one entry per CDR3 protein, with no DNA. Found here are some 5,900 distinct CDR3 sequences; the top ten clones hold more than 6.5%. This TCR was recovered from a human donor with an autoimmune cytopenia or autoimmune hepatitis (not recorded which). The sequenced material came from peripheral blood. The rearrangement uses TRBV29-1 and TRBJ1-2. CDR3 residues: CSVETALVCAF.